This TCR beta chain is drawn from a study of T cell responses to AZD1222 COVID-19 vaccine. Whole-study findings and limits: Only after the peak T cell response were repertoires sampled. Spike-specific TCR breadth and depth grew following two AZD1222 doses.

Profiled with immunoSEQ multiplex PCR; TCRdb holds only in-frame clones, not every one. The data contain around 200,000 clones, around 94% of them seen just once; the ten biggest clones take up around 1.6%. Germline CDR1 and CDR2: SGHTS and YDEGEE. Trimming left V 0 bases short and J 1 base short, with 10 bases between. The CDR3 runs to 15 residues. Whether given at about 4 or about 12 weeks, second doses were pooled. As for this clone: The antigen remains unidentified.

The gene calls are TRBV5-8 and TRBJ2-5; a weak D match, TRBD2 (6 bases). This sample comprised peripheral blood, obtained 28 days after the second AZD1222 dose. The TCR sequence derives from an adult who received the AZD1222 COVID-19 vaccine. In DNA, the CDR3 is TGTGCCAGCAGCTTGGGGGGGGATTTCCAAGAGACCCAGTACTTC. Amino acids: CASSLGGDFQETQYF.